The next 25 T cell receptor beta chains were all read from a single sample in a study of cytomegalovirus exposure and HLA in healthy donors. The PCR made use of 60 Vbeta and 13 Jbeta primers. Generated by immunoSEQ multiplex PCR, the TCRdb table keeps only in-frame clones and is missing some. The sample holds some 98,000 clones, around 80% seen once. Sample: PBMCs. The receptors come from a middle-aged man in good health and CMV-seronegative.

As concerns this clone: A junction boundary mismatches the germline segment, possibly from a read error. The chain combines TRBV7-9 with TRBJ1-5; D is ambiguous. Germline assignment: CDR1 SEHNR and CDR2 FQNEAQ (reference sequence). CDR3 length equals 15 residues. CDR3 loop: CSSSEGQKSNQPQHF. CDR3 sequence (DNA): TGTTCCAGCAGTGAGGGCCAGAAGAGCAATCAGCCCCAGCATTTT.

The sample holds one count of this clone. The gene calls are TRBV9 and TRBJ2-2, with TRBD1 identical over 7 bases. The germline gives CDR1 SGDLS, CDR2 YYNGEE. This CDR3 region has 16 residues. Losses at the gene ends were 0 bases for V and 6 bases for J; bases not matched to a gene: 8. The CDR3 DNA reads TGTGCCAGCAGCGTAGGTCCTGACAGGGTCTCCGGGGAGCTGTTTTTT. Its translation: CASSVGPDRVSGELFF.

The V call is TRBV11-3, the J call TRBJ2-1, with 11 nucleotides matching TRBD2. Trimming removed 5 bases from V and 10 bases from J; junction bases left unmatched: 16. The V gene's germline CDR1 is SGHNT and CDR2 YENEEA. The CDR3 runs to 17 residues. The CDR3 bases are TGTGCCAGCAGCAGATTGGATAGCGGGGGGGTCCGAGGGGAGCAGTTCTTC. It is translated as CASSRLDSGGVRGEQFF.

V and J are TRBV5-1 and TRBJ2-5, with 8 bases that match TRBD1. Trimming took 2 bases from V and 7 from J; bases not matched to a gene: 10. CDR1 and CDR2 (germline): SGHRS, YFSETQ. The CDR3 has 15 amino acids. DNA of the CDR3: TGCGCCAGCAGCTTCCGGCAGGGGGCTGTCGGGACCCAGTACTTC. This sequence encodes CASSFRQGAVGTQYF.

The chain uses TRBV6-6 and TRBJ2-7, with no clear D. The V gene lost 4 bases and the J gene lost 0 bases, with 13 bases spanning the gap. Germline values: CDR1 MNHNY, CDR2 SVGAGI (reference sequence). The CDR3 runs 15 residues. CDR3 amino acids: CASSLMQPSSYEQYF. In DNA form, the CDR3 reads TGTGCCAGCAGTTTAATGCAACCGAGCTCCTACGAGCAGTACTTC.

The rearrangement links TRBV25-1 to TRBJ2-2; D possibly corresponds to TRBD1 (5 bases). CDR1 is MGHDK and CDR2 is SYGVNS in the germline V gene. CDR3 length: 14 residues. Deletions cut 3 bases from V and 4 bases from J, with 9 bases between. This chain's CDR3 is CASSDRVLTGELFF. CDR3 sequence (DNA): TGTGCCAGCAGTGACAGGGTGCTCACCGGGGAGCTGTTTTTT.

V is TRBV2 and J is TRBJ1-5; D ambiguous. The germline CDR1 and CDR2 sequences are SNHLY and FYNNEI. V gave up 3 bases and J gave up 0 bases, with 6 bases separating them. CDR3 length: 14 residues. As DNA, the CDR3 is TGTGCCAGCAGTGATAAATATAGCAATCAGCCCCAGCATTTT. The encoded protein is CASSDKYSNQPQHF.

This clone has a single count. J is TRBJ2-5 and V is TRBV29-1, with TRBD2 matching 7 bases. The germline V gene has CDR1 SQVTM and CDR2 ANQGSEA. The CDR3 is made up of 15 amino acids. V lost 4 bases to trimming and J lost 5 bases; unmatched junction nucleotides: 13. The CDR3 DNA sequence: TGCAGCGTTGGGGCCAATGGCGGGGGTTACGAGACCCAGTACTTC. It codes for CSVGANGGGYETQYF.

V is TRBV9 and J is TRBJ1-6; D is perhaps TRBD1 (6 bases). V dropped 4 bases and J dropped 7 bases, with 24 bases sitting between them. The CDR3 consists of 18 residues. CDR1 is SGDLS and CDR2 is YYNGEE in the germline V gene. The CDR3 here is CASSSRSPLDSKNSPLHF. CDR3 in DNA: TGTGCCAGCAGCTCCCGGTCCCCTCTGGACAGTAAGAATTCACCCCTCCACTTT.

This clone was recorded a few times. This chain uses TRBV13 with TRBJ2-7; D uncertain. Germline V gene sequence: CDR1 PRHDT, CDR2 FYEKMQ (reference sequence). V lost 3 bases, J lost 7 bases, and 19 bases lay in between. This CDR3 comprises 15 residues. In nucleotides, the CDR3 is TGTGCCAGCAGCTTCCGACACCGCCTTCCCTGGGAGCAGTACTTC. This codes for CASSFRHRLPWEQYF.

The chain recombines TRBV5-4 with TRBJ1-3; no clear D gene. The CDR3 loop spans 16 amino acids. Trimming left V 0 bases short and J 0 bases short, with 10 bases between. Germline V gene data show CDR1 as SGHNT and CDR2 as YYREEE (reference sequence). This CDR3 is CASSLGGVFSGNTIYF. Written as DNA, the CDR3 is TGTGCCAGCAGCTTGGGTGGAGTTTTCTCTGGAAACACCATATATTTT.

This clone was detected only a few times. The J gene is TRBJ2-2, the V gene TRBV28, with 10 bases aligning to TRBD2. This CDR3 has 16 amino acids. Germline V gene sequence: CDR1 MDHEN, CDR2 SYDVKM. V trimming: 4 bases; J trimming: 3 bases; junction bases outside the gene matches: 5. Here the CDR3 reads CASSSALAGDTGELFF. Written as DNA, the CDR3 is TGTGCCAGCAGTTCCGCGCTAGCGGGAGACACCGGGGAGCTGTTTTTT.

This chain connects TRBV6-6 to TRBJ1-1; TRBD1 is a possible D gene (5 bases). V lost 2 bases and J lost 0, with 13 bases in between. The CDR3 covers 16 residues. Per the germline V gene, CDR1 is MNHNY and CDR2 is SVGAGI (reference sequence). The CDR3 sequence is CASSYGRVFLNTEAFF. In DNA form, the CDR3 reads TGTGCCAGCAGTTACGGCAGGGTATTCCTGAACACTGAAGCTTTCTTT.

The chain links TRBV15 to TRBJ1-1; 7 nucleotides agree with TRBD1. V was pared by 2 bases and J by 10 bases, with 10 bases of the junction left unmatched. Per the germline V gene, CDR1 is LNHNV and CDR2 is YYDKDF (reference sequence). The CDR3 is 14 amino acids. The DNA for the CDR3 is TGTGCCACCAGCAGAAAAACAGGGGCCTGGGGAGCTTTCTTT. Translated, it gives CATSRKTGAWGAFF.

This clone has only a few counts. V is TRBV5-1 and J is TRBJ2-2, with D unresolved. Germline CDR1 SGHRS, CDR2 YFSETQ. V lost 1 base, J lost 3 bases, and 7 bases lay in between. The CDR3 consists of 14 residues. The chain's CDR3 is CASSLFFDTGELFF. The CDR3 bases are TGCGCCAGCAGCTTGTTTTTCGACACCGGGGAGCTGTTTTTT. Drawing the rest from reference TRBV5-1 and TRBJ2-2, the complete variable domain is KAGVTQTPRYLIKTRGQQVTLSCSPISGHRSVSWYQQTPGQGLQFLFEYFSETQRNKGNFPGRFSGRQFSNSRSEMNVSTLELGDSALYLCASSLFFDTGELFFGEGSRLTVL.

The CDR3 nucleotides are TGTGCCTCCCTGGCGGGGGGACAAGAGACCCAGTACTTC. This codes for CASLAGGQETQYF. The V and J genes are TRBV2 and TRBJ2-5; 8 bases agree with TRBD2. Germline V lookup: CDR1 SNHLY, CDR2 FYNNEI. The length of the CDR3 is 13 residues. Unmatched junction bases numbered 7, after V lost 11 bases and J lost 2 bases.

The chain uses TRBV4-3 and TRBJ2-3; possible D gene TRBD2, 6 bases. The germline gives CDR1 LGHNA, CDR2 YSLEER. CDR3 length: 18 amino acids. V was pared by 3 bases and J by 2 bases, with 21 bases between. CDR3 sequence: CASSQGGRWLGHTDTQYF. The CDR3 coding sequence is TGCGCCAGCAGCCAGGGGGGAAGGTGGCTGGGGCACACAGATACGCAGTATTTT.

The V and J genes are TRBV11-2 and TRBJ2-3; D is undetermined. Looked up from germline, CDR1 is SGHAT and CDR2 is FQNNGV. Trimming removed 2 bases at V and 5 bases at J, with 5 bases between. The CDR3 totals 12 residues. The chain's CDR3 is CASSLNQDTQYF. The CDR3 region has the DNA TGTGCCAGCAGCTTAAATCAAGATACGCAGTATTTT.

This chain links TRBV7-8 with TRBJ1-2; tentative D call: TRBD1 (6 bases). The CDR3 runs 15 residues. V lost 2 bases, J lost 0 bases, and 10 bases lay in between. CDR1 and CDR2 from the germline V gene are SGHVS and FQNEAQ. CDR3 loop: CASSLRTETNYGYTF. DNA for the CDR3: TGTGCCAGCAGCTTAAGGACAGAGACTAACTATGGCTACACCTTC.

This clone was seen only once. V usage is TRBV5-1 and J usage is TRBJ2-5, with 7 bases matching TRBD1. Trimming removed 4 bases from V and 5 bases from J; junction bases left unmatched: 2. Germline V gene data show CDR1 as SGHRS and CDR2 as YFSETQ. This CDR3 is built from 12 residues. The CDR3 protein is CASSLQGETQYF. The CDR3 region has the DNA TGCGCCAGCAGCCTACAGGGGGAGACCCAGTACTTC.

The chain joins TRBV5-1 to TRBJ1-6; tentative D call: TRBD1 (6 bases). V was cut by 2 bases and J by 7 bases, with 10 bases left in between. Germline V gives CDR1 SGHRS, CDR2 YFSETQ. This CDR3 has 14 residues. CDR3 region: CASSFGQPNSPLHF. The DNA for the CDR3 is TGCGCCAGCAGCTTTGGACAGCCGAATTCACCCCTCCACTTT.

This clone came up a few times. The gene calls are TRBV6-5 and TRBJ1-1; no definite D call. The CDR3 is 14 amino acids. V shed 4 bases and J shed 5 bases, with 14 bases lying between them. Germline V gene sequence: CDR1 MNHEY, CDR2 SVGAGI. The CDR3 sequence: CASSFAHQRTEAFF. CDR3 in DNA: TGTGCCAGCAGTTTCGCGCATCAACGGACTGAAGCTTTCTTT.

The chain carries TRBV29-1 and TRBJ1-4, with D possibly being TRBD1 (6 bases). Trimming took 6 bases from V and 4 from J, leaving 18 bases between them. Germline CDR1 SQVTM, CDR2 ANQGSEA. The CDR3 runs 15 residues. The DNA of the CDR3 is TGCAGCGTGTCCATCGAGGGGGGGAATAATGAAAAACTGTTTTTT. This translates into CSVSIEGGNNEKLFF.

The rearrangement uses TRBV11-2 and TRBJ2-7; 12 positions agree with TRBD1. Germline CDR1 and CDR2: SGHAT and FQNNGV. This CDR3 is built from 16 residues. Losses at the gene ends were 0 bases for V and 6 bases for J; bases not matched to a gene: 6. The CDR3 loop is CASSLDTGTGGREQYF. The CDR3 DNA reads TGTGCCAGCAGCTTAGACACCGGGACAGGGGGCCGCGAGCAGTACTTC.

Regarding this clone: The sample holds other DNA sequences that translate to the same CDR3. V and J are TRBV5-1 and TRBJ2-3; the match to TRBD1 covers 9 bases. Germline values: CDR1 SGHRS, CDR2 YFSETQ. CDR3 length: 14 residues. V gave up 4 bases and J gave up 2 bases; unmatched junction bases: 2. In DNA form, the CDR3 reads TGCGCCAGCAGCCGACAGGGGGACACAGATACGCAGTATTTT. Protein product: CASSRQGDTDTQYF.